This T cell receptor (beta chain) was sequenced in a study of blood T cell repertoires in COVID-19. As for the study in general: Researchers got acute and convalescent COVID-19 samples from the United States, Italy and Spain. T cells, B-cell-depleted T cells, or PBMCs provided the cDNA or gDNA that served as material.

The length of the CDR3 is 14 residues. Trimming at V came to 4 bases and at J to 7 bases, leaving 7 bases not matched to a gene. The germline V gene has CDR1 MDHEN and CDR2 SYDVKM. Clones were sequenced by immunoSEQ multiplex PCR, and TCRdb holds only the in-frame ones, with some missing. The sample holds fewer than 350,000 clones, 85% seen once. The participants were between roughly 18 and 89 years old and came from roughly 25 US areas. Donors were grouped by their self-reported clinical history. This TCR was recovered from a woman aged 25 to 39 who had been exposed to COVID-19. This chain links TRBV28 with TRBJ2-1; TRBD2 matches 7 bases. Input material: PBMCs or T cells enriched from blood (not recorded which). In DNA form, the CDR3 reads TGTGCCAGCAGTTCTGCCCCCGGGGGGAATGAGCAGTTCTTC. It specifies CASSSAPGGNEQFF.